This T cell receptor (beta chain) emerged from a study of blood T cell repertoires in COVID-19. This CDR3 is 16 amino acids long. Trimming took 4 bases from V and 2 from J; bases not matched to a gene: 5. Germline V CDR1 and CDR2: KGHDR, SFDVKD. TCRdb's copy holds only in-frame clones and misses some; the assay was immunoSEQ multiplex PCR. The repertoire holds more than 85,000 clones, with approximately 86% as singletons. The sequenced sample consisted of PBMCs or T cells enriched from blood (not recorded which). The chain carries TRBV24-1 and TRBJ2-3, with TRBD1 matching 10 bases. The TCR was taken from a woman between 50 and 59 years old who had recovered from COVID-19. The CDR3 DNA reads TGTGCCACCAGTGAGTCCGGGACAGGGGTCACAGATACGCAGTATTTT. This translates into CATSESGTGVTDTQYF.